The table lists the clone carrying this T cell receptor beta chain with many counts. Antigen specificity is unknown. Time point given: sample taken at primary tumor resection. Patients with untreated early-stage non-small cell lung cancer, numbering around 71, were the donors. Whole RNA obtained from tumor, nontumor lung or frozen PBMC underwent sequencing without sorting. MiXCR, applied by TCRdb to the 5' RACE reads, yields one record per CDR3 protein. The data hold about 61,000 distinct CDR3 sequences, with 6.3% observed a single time. The data are from a study of spatial heterogeneity in lung cancer. About the study: The average count in raw reads for each unique TCR and UMI combination exceeded nine appearances.

Points from the study as a whole: More often at tumor resection than at routine follow-up, ubiquitous expanded tumor TCRs were detected in the blood.

Trimming shortened V by 0 bases and J by 0 bases, and 9 bases separated the two germline ends. CDR3 size: 16 residues. In germline, CDR1 is SGHTA, CDR2 FQGTGA. The sequence was collected from a female donor with early-stage non-small cell lung cancer. Sequencing used PBMCs, obtained at surgery. The chain has TRBV7-3 and TRBJ2-1, with D perhaps TRBD2 (6 bases). The CDR3 region has the DNA TGTGCCAGCAGCTTAACGACCGGGAGCTCCTACAATGAGCAGTTCTTC. Protein sequence: CASSLTTGSSYNEQFF. The complete variable domain, with remaining parts taken from reference TRBV7-3 and TRBJ2-1, reads GAGVSQTPSNKVTEKGKYVELRCDPISGHTALYWYRQSLGQGPEFLIYFQGTGAADDSGLPNDRFFAVRPEGSVSTLKIQRTERGDSAVYLCASSLTTGSSYNEQFFGPGTRLTVL.